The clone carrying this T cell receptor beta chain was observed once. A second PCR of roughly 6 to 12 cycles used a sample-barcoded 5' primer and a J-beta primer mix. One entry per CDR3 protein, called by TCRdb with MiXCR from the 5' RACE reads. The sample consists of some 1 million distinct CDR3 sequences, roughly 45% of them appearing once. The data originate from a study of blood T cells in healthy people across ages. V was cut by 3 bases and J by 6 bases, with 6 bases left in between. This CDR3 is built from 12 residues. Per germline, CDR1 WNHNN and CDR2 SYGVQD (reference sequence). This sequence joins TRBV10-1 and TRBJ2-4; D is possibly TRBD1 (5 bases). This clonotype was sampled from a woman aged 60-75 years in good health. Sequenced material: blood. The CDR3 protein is CASSDRVNIQYF. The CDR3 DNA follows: TGCGCCAGCAGTGACAGGGTAAACATTCAGTACTTC.